These T cell receptor beta chains were read from a single sample in a study of PD-1 blockade in classical Hodgkin lymphoma. Clones were sequenced by immunoSEQ multiplex PCR, and TCRdb holds only the in-frame ones, with some missing. Of 70,000 or so clones listed, about 93% are singletons. The sample comprised peripheral blood mononuclear cells (PBMCs). Receptors originate from a human donor with classical Hodgkin lymphoma. Both conserved end residues are trimmed from each CDR3. Fields, in order: V gene, D gene, J gene, clone size, CDR3 protein. A D gene is named only where the DNA matches it firmly. Rows give clone size only sometimes, using once, few, many, or a class for an expanded clone.

V gene: TRBV4-1
D gene: NA
J gene: TRBJ1-2
clone size: NA
CDR3 protein: ASSQGSRGSYGYT

V gene: TRBV18
D gene: NA
J gene: TRBJ1-2
clone size: NA
CDR3 protein: ASSPQGPPSYGYT

V gene: TRBV11-2
D gene: NA
J gene: TRBJ2-3
clone size: NA
CDR3 protein: ASSFRDLVDTQY

V gene: TRBV6-5
D gene: TRBD1
J gene: TRBJ1-5
clone size: NA
CDR3 protein: ASSIQGSNQPQH

V gene: TRBV6-6
D gene: TRBD2
J gene: TRBJ2-3
clone size: NA
CDR3 protein: ASSYTAGEGPDTQY

V gene: TRBV2
D gene: NA
J gene: TRBJ1-4
clone size: NA
CDR3 protein: ASRPGRLSGKLF

V gene: TRBV5-4
D gene: TRBD1
J gene: TRBJ1-3
clone size: NA
CDR3 protein: ASSWGQGTGNTIY

V gene: TRBV7-2
D gene: NA
J gene: TRBJ2-1
clone size: NA
CDR3 protein: ASSKVEWYPMVEQF

V gene: TRBV7-9
D gene: TRBD2
J gene: TRBJ2-7
clone size: few
CDR3 protein: ASSRLAGESHEQY

V gene: TRBV6-1
D gene: NA
J gene: TRBJ2-2
clone size: NA
CDR3 protein: ASSDQGFNGELF

V gene: TRBV6-1
D gene: TRBD2
J gene: TRBJ2-1
clone size: NA
CDR3 protein: ASSEVIAGGSSSYNEQF

V gene: TRBV2
D gene: NA
J gene: TRBJ2-2
clone size: NA
CDR3 protein: ASSGPLRNTGELF

V gene: TRBV6-6
D gene: TRBD1
J gene: TRBJ1-2
clone size: NA
CDR3 protein: ASSAGTANYGYT

V gene: TRBV7-9
D gene: NA
J gene: TRBJ2-1
clone size: medium-sized
CDR3 protein: ASSWAAGSSYNEQF

V gene: TRBV4-3
D gene: TRBD1
J gene: TRBJ2-7
clone size: few
CDR3 protein: ASSQDTGQTNSQY

V gene: TRBV19
D gene: NA
J gene: TRBJ2-2
clone size: NA
CDR3 protein: ASQWGTSTGELF

V gene: TRBV5-4
D gene: NA
J gene: TRBJ2-1
clone size: NA
CDR3 protein: ASSLQVGVNEQF

V gene: TRBV19
D gene: TRBD1
J gene: TRBJ2-4
clone size: NA
CDR3 protein: ASSIRGPSKNIQY

V gene: TRBV21-1
D gene: NA
J gene: TRBJ1-1
clone size: NA
CDR3 protein: ASSGRQSQSF

V gene: TRBV19
D gene: TRBD1
J gene: TRBJ1-1
clone size: NA
CDR3 protein: ASTPYRDRAFEAF

V gene: TRBV11-2
D gene: NA
J gene: TRBJ2-5
clone size: NA
CDR3 protein: ASTSGLQETQY

V gene: TRBV10-3
D gene: NA
J gene: TRBJ2-5
clone size: NA
CDR3 protein: AISQLSTGPPLGTQY

V gene: TRBV5-1
D gene: TRBD1
J gene: TRBJ1-1
clone size: NA
CDR3 protein: ASSLLGQGLNTEAF

V gene: TRBV9
D gene: NA
J gene: TRBJ1-1
clone size: NA
CDR3 protein: ASSVNNRGWAF

V gene: TRBV18
D gene: TRBD1
J gene: TRBJ2-1
clone size: NA
CDR3 protein: ASSSSGTGAYNEQF

V gene: TRBV29-1
D gene: NA
J gene: TRBJ2-1
clone size: NA
CDR3 protein: SVLVSSYNEQF